The next 12 T cell receptor beta chains were all read from a single sample in a study of T cells in tumors after PD-1 blockade. Assay used: immunoSEQ multiplex PCR; TCRdb lists only in-frame clones, some missing. This table holds about 25,000 clones, nearly 85% found once. The sequencing here drew on PBMCs, taken after anti-PD-1 treatment. The source of these receptors is a human donor with basal cell carcinoma.

The V call is TRBV5-1, the J call TRBJ2-3; D not resolved. Looked up from germline, CDR1 is SGHRS and CDR2 is YFSETQ. This CDR3 is 12 amino acids long. The V gene lost 1 base and the J gene lost 3 bases, with 3 bases spanning the gap. For the CDR3, the DNA is TGCGCCAGCAGCTTGACAACAGATACGCAGTATTTT. Residues: CASSLTTDTQYF. Looking up the rest from reference TRBV5-1 and TRBJ2-3 gives the full variable domain: KAGVTQTPRYLIKTRGQQVTLSCSPISGHRSVSWYQQTPGQGLQFLFEYFSETQRNKGNFPGRFSGRQFSNSRSEMNVSTLELGDSALYLCASSLTTDTQYFGPGTRLTVL.

The chain employs TRBV3-1 (or the pseudogene TRBV3-2) and TRBJ2-7, with a possible D match to TRBD2 (5 bases). Deletions cut 6 bases from V and 7 bases from J, with 19 bases between. The CDR3 is 14 residues long. Germline V CDR1 and CDR2: LGHDT, YNNKEL (reference sequence). CDR3 in amino acids: CASSQRGNLWEQYF. Here the CDR3 DNA reads TGTGCCAGCAGTCAGAGAGGGAACCTTTGGGAGCAGTACTTC.

This chain links TRBV5-1 with TRBJ2-1; TRBD1 matches at 8 bases. Per germline, CDR1 SGHRS and CDR2 YFSETQ. V trimming: 2 bases; J trimming: 7 bases; junction bases outside the gene matches: 5. This CDR3 region has 14 residues. CDR3 sequence reads: CASSLRTGQNEQFF. The CDR3, as DNA: TGCGCCAGCAGCTTACGGACAGGGCAGAATGAGCAGTTCTTC.

This clone is a singleton in its sample. The chain links TRBV12-5 to TRBJ2-3; TRBD1 matches at 9 bases. CDR3 size: 15 residues. The ends lost 6 bases at V and 1 base at J; junction bases unmatched: 5. Germline-derived CDR1 and CDR2 are LGHNT and FRNRAP. The CDR3: CASGAGTGRTDTQYF. CDR3 DNA sequence: TGTGCTAGTGGAGCAGGGACAGGGCGCACAGATACGCAGTATTTT.

The CDR3 DNA sequence: TGTGCCAGCAGCTTAGCGGAGGGCGCGGGCGGCTACACCTTC. This sequence encodes CASSLAEGAGGYTF. The chain has TRBV7-9 and TRBJ1-2; D is unclear. Trimming left V 0 bases short and J 8 bases short, with 13 bases between. CDR1 and CDR2 from the germline V gene are SEHNR and FQNEAQ (reference sequence). The CDR3 runs to 14 residues.

The chain couples TRBV3-1 (or the pseudogene TRBV3-2) to TRBJ2-5; D ambiguous. Germline V CDR1 and CDR2: LGHDT, YNNKEL (reference sequence). The V gene lost 0 bases and the J gene lost 10 bases, with 12 bases spanning the gap. The CDR3 sequence is 13 residues long. CDR3 sequence reads: CASSQDIVTGQYF. The CDR3 region has the DNA TGTGCCAGCAGCCAAGATATAGTTACGGGCCAGTACTTC.

The rearrangement joins TRBV9 to TRBJ1-1; no clear D. The germline V gene has CDR1 SGDLS and CDR2 YYNGEE. The CDR3 loop spans 13 amino acids. V was pared by 0 bases and J by 5 bases, with 8 bases between. The CDR3 DNA follows: TGTGCCAGCAGCGTAGGGAAGAGAACTGAAGCTTTCTTT. As protein: CASSVGKRTEAFF.

This chain connects TRBV6-1 to TRBJ2-5; D remains unclear. From germline, CDR1 is MNHNS and CDR2 SASEGT. Deletions cut 3 bases from V and 9 bases from J, with 8 bases between. The CDR3 totals 11 residues. DNA for the CDR3: TGTGCCAGCAGTGACCTGGGTGCCCAGTACTTC. This translates into CASSDLGAQYF.

This chain links TRBV12-3 or TRBV12-4 with TRBJ2-1; tentatively, D is TRBD1 (5 bases). The CDR3 is 11 amino acids. V shed 6 bases and J shed 8 bases, with 8 bases lying between them. CDR3 in DNA: TGTGCCAGCAGCCCCAGGGATGAGCAGTTCTTC. This sequence encodes CASSPRDEQFF.

The rearrangement joins TRBV6-5 to TRBJ2-3; D might be TRBD2 (6 bases). The CDR3 spans 15 residues. CDR1 MNHEY and CDR2 SVGAGI come from the germline V gene. Deletions cut 5 bases from V and 4 bases from J, with 16 bases between. CDR3 in DNA: TGTGCCAGCAGTCGACTGGGCGGGGTGGCAGATACGCAGTATTTT. It yields the protein CASSRLGGVADTQYF.

Written as DNA, the CDR3 is TGTGCCAGCAGTTTATTTCCACTTGGGGGCGCTGAAGCTTTCTTT. It encodes CASSLFPLGGAEAFF. V and J are TRBV27 and TRBJ1-1; D might be TRBD1 (6 bases). Germline values: CDR1 MNHEY, CDR2 SMNVEV (reference sequence). Trimming left V 1 base short and J 6 bases short, with 15 bases between. The CDR3 extends over 15 amino acids.

The rearrangement joins TRBV12-3 or TRBV12-4 to TRBJ2-7; D gene ambiguous. CDR3 length: 12 amino acids. The V end was cut by 3 bases, the J end by 6 bases, with 9 bases between. The CDR3 sequence: CASSFIALEQYF. The CDR3 DNA is TGTGCCAGCAGTTTTATAGCACTCGAGCAGTACTTC.